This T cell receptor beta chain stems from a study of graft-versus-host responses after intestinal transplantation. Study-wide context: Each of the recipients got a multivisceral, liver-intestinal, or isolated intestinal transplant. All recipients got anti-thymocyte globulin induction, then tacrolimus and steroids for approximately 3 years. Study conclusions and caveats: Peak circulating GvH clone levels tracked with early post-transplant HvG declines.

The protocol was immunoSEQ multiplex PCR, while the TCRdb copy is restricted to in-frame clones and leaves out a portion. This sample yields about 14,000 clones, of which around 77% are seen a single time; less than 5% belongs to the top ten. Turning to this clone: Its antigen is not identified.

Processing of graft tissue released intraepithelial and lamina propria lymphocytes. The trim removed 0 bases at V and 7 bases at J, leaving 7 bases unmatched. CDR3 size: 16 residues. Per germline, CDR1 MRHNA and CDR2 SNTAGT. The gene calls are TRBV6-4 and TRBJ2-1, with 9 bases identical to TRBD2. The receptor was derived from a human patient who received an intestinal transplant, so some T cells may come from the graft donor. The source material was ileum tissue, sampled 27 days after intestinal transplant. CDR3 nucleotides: TGTGCCAGCAGTGACTCGAAGGTTAGCGGGGGTAATGAGCAGTTCTTC. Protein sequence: CASSDSKVSGGNEQFF.